This is a list of T cell receptor beta chains from one sample in a study of vaccination effects on CD4 cells after COVID-19. This table comes from immunoSEQ multiplex PCR, and its TCRdb copy is limited to in-frame clones, with some not included. Of around 40,000 clones in the sample, around 72% were seen once. These receptors' targets are unknown. The sequencing here drew on CD4+ T cells from PBMCs cultured with a peptide pool, taken before COVID-19 vaccination. All receptors come from a human donor who had a prior SARS-CoV-2 infection. The CDR3 runs from the conserved cysteine through the conserved F or W. The D gene is left open where the match is weak. Size values are once, few and many counts, or a class for expanded clones, and some rows have none.

v_call	clone_size	d_call	j_call	cdr3_aa	cdr3_nt
TRBV15	-	-	TRBJ1-2	CATSRGTRDTYGYTF	TGTGCCACCAGCAGAGGCACACGGGATACCTATGGCTACACCTTC
TRBV5-4	-	-	TRBJ2-3	CASSSAALADTQYF	TGTGCCAGCAGCTCGGCGGCATTAGCAGATACGCAGTATTTT
TRBV5-4	few	TRBD2	TRBJ2-3	CASSLGLAGSTDTQYF	TGTGCCAGCAGCTTGGGCCTAGCGGGGTCCACAGATACGCAGTATTTT
TRBV7-6	-	-	TRBJ1-6	CASSLSGTNNSPLHF	TGTGCCAGCAGCTTATCTGGGACCAATAATTCACCCCTCCACTTT
TRBV5-4	-	-	TRBJ1-6	CASSFIGVSPLHF	TGTGCCAGCAGCTTCATAGGGGTTTCACCCCTCCACTTT
TRBV18	-	-	TRBJ1-1	CASSPSGASTEAFF	TGTGCCAGCTCACCATCCGGGGCGAGCACTGAAGCTTTCTTT
TRBV5-4	once	TRBD2	TRBJ2-7	CASSPGTRALLYEQYF	TGTGCCAGCAGCCCCGGGACTAGGGCTTTACTCTACGAGCAGTACTTC
TRBV5-1	-	-	TRBJ2-3	CASSLMGEDTQYF	TGCGCCAGCAGCTTGATGGGGGAAGATACGCAGTATTTT
TRBV11-3	-	-	TRBJ2-3	CASSLEGRHETDTQYF	TGTGCCAGCAGCTTAGAGGGCCGCCATGAGACAGATACGCAGTATTTT
TRBV2	few	TRBD1	TRBJ2-1	CASSEQGASYNEQFF	TGTGCCAGCAGTGAGCAGGGGGCCTCCTACAATGAGCAGTTCTTC
TRBV4-2	-	-	TRBJ2-3	CASSQGPDTDTQYF	TGTGCCAGCAGCCAAGGGCCCGACACAGATACGCAGTATTTT
TRBV10-3	few	-	TRBJ1-2	CAIRDGGLGGYGYTF	TGTGCCATCAGGGATGGGGGCCTAGGGGGATATGGCTACACCTTC
TRBV11-3	-	TRBD2	TRBJ2-5	CASGKAGEETQYF	TGTGCCAGCGGAAAAGCGGGGGAGGAGACCCAGTACTTC
TRBV24-1	-	TRBD2	TRBJ2-7	CATRGLAGGPSSYEQYF	TGTGCCACCCGCGGACTAGCGGGGGGCCCGAGCTCCTACGAGCAGTACTTC
TRBV13	-	-	TRBJ2-3	CASSLRAGSTDTQYF	TGTGCCAGCAGCTTACGGGCGGGGAGCACAGATACGCAGTATTTT
TRBV27	-	TRBD2	TRBJ2-3	CASSLLAGGGTDTQYF	TGTGCCAGCAGTCTCTTAGCGGGGGGGGGCACAGATACGCAGTATTTT
TRBV15	-	-	TRBJ1-1	CATQRNTEAFF	TGTGCCACCCAGAGAAACACTGAAGCTTTCTTT
TRBV14	-	-	TRBJ1-1	CASSQDDFDTEAFF	TGTGCCAGCAGCCAAGATGATTTCGACACTGAAGCTTTCTTT
TRBV4-3	-	-	TRBJ1-3	CASSQAGRNSGNTIYF	TGCGCCAGCAGCCAAGCAGGACGTAACTCTGGAAACACCATATATTTT
TRBV12-5	few	-	TRBJ2-7	CASASGGFYEQYF	TGTGCTAGTGCTTCCGGCGGCTTCTACGAGCAGTACTTC
TRBV28	-	-	TRBJ2-7	CASSLGLAGIYEQYF	TGTGCCAGCAGTTTAGGGCTAGCCGGCATCTACGAGCAGTACTTC
TRBV6-2/TRBV6-3	-	-	TRBJ1-2	CASSSIGGFYGYTF	TGTGCCAGCAGCTCGATCGGGGGTTTCTATGGCTACACCTTC
TRBV5-6	-	TRBD1	TRBJ2-1	CASSLTGANLYNEQFF	TGTGCCAGCAGCTTGACAGGGGCCAATTTATACAATGAGCAGTTCTTC
TRBV11-3	-	TRBD2	TRBJ2-3	CASSLGQTSGGDTQYF	TGTGCCAGCAGCCTGGGCCAAACTAGCGGAGGGGATACGCAGTATTTT
TRBV5-4	few	TRBD1	TRBJ2-7	CASSVDRGGQQYF	TGTGCCAGCAGCGTGGACAGGGGGGGGCAGCAGTACTTC
TRBV6-1	-	-	TRBJ2-4	CASSEILEGLLQYF	TGTGCCAGCAGTGAAATATTGGAGGGGCTACTTCAGTACTTC
TRBV5-4	-	TRBD1	TRBJ1-6	CASSLGDREIGSPLHF	TGTGCCAGCAGCTTGGGTGACAGGGAGATTGGTTCACCCCTCCACTTT
TRBV5-6	-	-	TRBJ2-7	CASSLGQGGDEQYF	TGTGCCAGCAGCTTGGGGCAGGGCGGCGACGAGCAGTACTTC
TRBV27	-	-	TRBJ2-2	CASLALGDTGELFF	TGTGCCAGCCTTGCCCTGGGGGACACCGGGGAGCTGTTTTTT
TRBV9	-	-	TRBJ2-7	CASSVFSSSYEQYF	TGTGCCAGCAGCGTTTTTTCCAGCTCCTACGAGCAGTACTTC
TRBV18	-	-	TRBJ1-2	CASSLGPTNYGYTF	TGTGCCAGCTCACTTGGACCCACTAACTATGGCTACACCTTC
TRBV30	-	-	TRBJ2-3	CAWRVGPNADTQYF	TGTGCCTGGAGGGTAGGACCGAACGCAGATACGCAGTATTTT
TRBV11-2	few	-	TRBJ2-2	CASSFLQGYVGELFF	TGTGCCAGCAGCTTTCTACAGGGTTACGTCGGGGAGCTGTTTTTT
TRBV12-5	-	TRBD1	TRBJ1-4	CASGTGQAWNEKLFF	TGTGCTAGTGGTACAGGACAGGCTTGGAATGAAAAACTGTTTTTT
TRBV2	few	TRBD1	TRBJ2-1	CASRDRGNEQFF	TGTGCCAGCAGAGACAGGGGTAATGAGCAGTTCTTC
TRBV5-4	-	-	TRBJ2-2	CASSTGANTGELFF	TGTGCCAGCAGCACAGGAGCGAACACCGGGGAGCTGTTTTTT
TRBV7-9	-	-	TRBJ2-2	CASSLRISEDTGELFF	TGTGCCAGCAGCTTAAGGATTAGCGAGGACACCGGGGAGCTGTTTTTT
TRBV7-2	once	-	TRBJ2-3	CASSTERTGADTQYF	TGTGCCAGCTCCACCGAGCGAACCGGAGCGGATACGCAGTATTTT
TRBV3-1/TRBV3-2	-	-	TRBJ2-7	CASSRRVDRPGYEQYF	TGTGCCAGCAGCCGACGCGTCGACAGGCCCGGCTACGAGCAGTACTTC
TRBV4-2	once	TRBD1	TRBJ1-2	CASSQDLYRGVGDMGYTF	TGTGCCAGCAGCCAAGATTTGTACAGGGGCGTTGGGGACATGGGCTACACCTTC
TRBV7-9	-	-	TRBJ1-6	CASGEARGYNSPLHF	TGTGCCAGCGGAGAGGCCCGGGGATATAATTCACCCCTCCACTTT
TRBV9	-	-	TRBJ1-2	CASSGGGPSPYYGYTF	TGTGCCAGCAGCGGGGGGGGGCCTTCCCCGTACTATGGCTACACCTTC
TRBV9	-	TRBD2	TRBJ2-1	CASSLRTSGVPPYNEQFF	TGTGCCAGCAGCCTTAGGACTAGCGGGGTCCCCCCTTACAATGAGCAGTTCTTC
TRBV4-2	-	-	TRBJ2-7	CASSQDSFGGGATYEQYF	TGTGCCAGCAGCCAAGATTCTTTCGGGGGCGGTGCCACCTACGAGCAGTACTTC
TRBV7-2	few	-	TRBJ1-5	CASSLVDHQPQHF	TGTGCCAGCAGCTTAGTGGACCATCAGCCCCAGCATTTT
TRBV11-3	-	-	TRBJ1-2	CASSPPLGGLYGYTF	TGTGCCAGCAGCCCCCCGCTAGGGGGGCTCTATGGCTACACCTTC
TRBV6-5	-	-	TRBJ1-2	CASSSWGGYTF	TGTGCCAGCAGCTCCTGGGGGGGCTACACCTTC
TRBV5-8	-	-	TRBJ2-1	CASSSPYRNEQFF	TGTGCCAGCAGCTCCCCGTATCGGAATGAGCAGTTCTTC
TRBV4-3	-	TRBD2	TRBJ2-7	CASSQTPGTSLDEQYF	TGCGCCAGCAGCCAAACCCCCGGGACTAGCTTGGACGAGCAGTACTTC
TRBV5-1	few	-	TRBJ2-7	CASSLGRGSGLYEQYF	TGCGCCAGCAGCTTGGGTCGGGGTAGCGGCCTCTACGAGCAGTACTTC
TRBV6-5	-	-	TRBJ1-4	CARGPGAGIWKLFF	TGTGCCAGGGGACCGGGGGCAGGGATTTGGAAACTGTTTTTT